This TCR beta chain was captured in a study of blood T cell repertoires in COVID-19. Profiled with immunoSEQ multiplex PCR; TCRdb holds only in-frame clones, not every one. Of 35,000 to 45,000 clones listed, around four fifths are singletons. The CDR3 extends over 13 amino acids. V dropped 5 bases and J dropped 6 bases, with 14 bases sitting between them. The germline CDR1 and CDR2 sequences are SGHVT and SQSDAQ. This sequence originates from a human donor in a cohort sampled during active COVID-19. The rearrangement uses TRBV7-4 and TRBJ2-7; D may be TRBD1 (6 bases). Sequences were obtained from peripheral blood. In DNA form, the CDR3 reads TGTGCCAGCAGCCCAAGGGGGATCAGCGAGCAGTACTTC. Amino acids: CASSPRGISEQYF.